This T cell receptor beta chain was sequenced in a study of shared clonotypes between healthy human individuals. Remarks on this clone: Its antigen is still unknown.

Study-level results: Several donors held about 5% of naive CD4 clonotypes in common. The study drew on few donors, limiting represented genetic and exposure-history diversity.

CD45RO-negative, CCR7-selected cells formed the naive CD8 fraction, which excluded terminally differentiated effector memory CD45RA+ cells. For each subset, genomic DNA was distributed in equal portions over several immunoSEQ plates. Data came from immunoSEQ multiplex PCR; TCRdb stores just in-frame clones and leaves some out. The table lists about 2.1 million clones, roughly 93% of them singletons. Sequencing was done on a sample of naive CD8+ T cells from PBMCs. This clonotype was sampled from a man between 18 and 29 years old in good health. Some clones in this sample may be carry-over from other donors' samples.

CDR3 sequence reads: CASSLAYSGHPEQYF. Written as DNA, the CDR3 is TGTGCCAGCAGCTTAGCGTATAGCGGCCACCCCGAGCAGTACTTC. J is TRBJ2-7 and V is TRBV7-9; tentative D call: TRBD2 (6 bases). Deletions cut 0 bases from V and 6 bases from J, with 15 bases between. Germline V gene lookup returns CDR1 SEHNR and CDR2 FQNEAQ (reference sequence). This CDR3 is 15 amino acids long.